This TCR beta chain is drawn from a study of shared clonotypes between healthy human individuals. A remark on this clone: Possible read error: a much larger clone is one base away.

Profiled with immunoSEQ multiplex PCR; TCRdb holds only in-frame clones, not every one. This table has some 1,100,000 clones, about four fifths appearing once. CDR1 SGHVS and CDR2 FNYEAQ come from the germline V gene. Trimming pared 4 bases from V and 0 bases from J, leaving 1 base between. The CDR3 has 12 residues. V gene TRBV7-6 combines with J gene TRBJ1-3, with D hard to call. The sequencing input was memory CD4+ T cells from PBMCs. The subset was: CD45RA-negative fraction. This clonotype was sampled from a young man in good health. Some clones in this sample may be carry-over from other donors' samples. The CDR3 loop reads CASSYSGNTIYF. The CDR3 nucleotides are TGTGCCAGCAGCTACTCTGGAAACACCATATATTTT. The full variable domain, completed using reference TRBV7-6 and TRBJ1-3, is GAGVSQSPRYKVTKRGQDVALRCDPISGHVSLYWYRQALGQGPEFLTYFNYEAQQDKSGLPNDRFSAERPEGSISTLTIQRTEQRDSAMYRCASSYSGNTIYFGEGSWLTVV.